Each of the 11 T cell receptor beta chains below was sequenced from the same sample in a study of immune evolution from preneoplasia to lung adenocarcinoma. Profiled with immunoSEQ multiplex PCR; TCRdb holds only in-frame clones, not every one. The sample carries 9,300 or so clones, 75% to 90% recorded once. Sequenced input: FFPE minimally invasive lung adenocarcinoma tissue. These receptors all come from a donor older than 65 with lung adenocarcinoma.

This chain uses TRBV7-9 with TRBJ1-1; D unresolved. This CDR3 spans 13 amino acids. Germline CDR1 SEHNR, CDR2 FQNEAQ (reference sequence). Trimming cost V 5 bases and J 0 bases, with 7 bases left between them. The CDR3: CASSVQMNTEAFF. The CDR3 nucleotides are TGTGCCAGCAGCGTTCAGATGAACACTGAAGCTTTCTTT.

Here the CDR3 reads CASSPRPQANYGYTF. The CDR3 nucleotides read TGTGCCAGCTCACCACGGCCCCAGGCCAACTATGGCTACACCTTC. This chain links TRBV18 with TRBJ1-2, with D hard to call. From germline, CDR1 is KGHSH and CDR2 LQKENI. This CDR3 has 15 residues. The V gene lost 1 base and the J gene lost 2 bases, with 11 bases spanning the gap.

V gene TRBV10-3 combines with J gene TRBJ2-7; D call uncertain. Germline CDR1 is ENHRY and CDR2 is SYGVKD. V shed 8 bases and J shed 4 bases, with 12 bases lying between them. This CDR3 has 12 amino acids. In DNA form, the CDR3 reads TGTGCCATCGCCAGAGAAGGGTACGAGCAGTACTTC. This codes for CAIAREGYEQYF.

The genes are TRBV10-3 and TRBJ1-1; TRBD1 aligns across 7 bases. Germline trimming cut 4 bases from V and 4 bases from J; bases unmatched to any gene: 9. The CDR3 covers 15 residues. The V gene's germline CDR1 is ENHRY and CDR2 SYGVKD. The CDR3 nucleotides read TGTGCCATCAGTGCTTGGACAGGCCCCGGCACTGAAGCTTTCTTT. Its protein product is CAISAWTGPGTEAFF.

The chain carries TRBV18 and TRBJ1-1, with 7 bases fitting TRBD1. V shed 6 bases and J 2 bases; nucleotides not matched to a gene: 3. From germline, CDR1 is KGHSH and CDR2 LQKENI. The CDR3 contains 13 residues. CDR3 sequence: CASSWDSNTEAFF. The CDR3 region has the DNA TGTGCCAGCTCGTGGGACAGTAACACTGAAGCTTTCTTT.

V and J are TRBV6-1 and TRBJ1-1; perhaps TRBD1 as D (5 bases). The CDR3 is 12 residues long. Germline values: CDR1 MNHNS, CDR2 SASEGT. Between the trimmed V and J ends, which lost 10 bases and 6 bases, there was a span of 15 bases. CDR3 sequence (DNA): TGTGCCACTCACCGGGGCGCCGCTGAAGCTTTCTTT. This encodes CATHRGAAEAFF.

Notes on this clone: The junction differs from germline at one of its ends, possibly a read error. V is TRBV7-7 and J is TRBJ2-1; D gene unclear. CDR1 and CDR2 (germline): SSHAT, FNYEAQ (reference sequence). The CDR3 spans 14 residues. The CDR3 here is CASTMAISYNEQFF. CDR3 bases: TGTGCTAGCACGATGGCTATCAGCTACAATGAGCAGTTCTTC.

The chain joins TRBV11-2 to TRBJ2-1, with a tentative D call TRBD2 (5 bases). CDR3 length equals 15 residues. Germline V gives CDR1 SGHAT, CDR2 FQNNGV. With 4 bases removed from V and 0 bases from J, the gap between germline ends came to 10 bases. The CDR3 region is CASSWSGGSYNEQFF. The CDR3 nucleotides read TGTGCCAGCAGCTGGAGCGGTGGCTCCTACAATGAGCAGTTCTTC.

The chain employs TRBV2 and TRBJ2-2; 12 nucleotides align to TRBD1. This CDR3 is 15 amino acids long. Germline V gene lookup returns CDR1 SNHLY and CDR2 FYNNEI. V shed 5 bases, J shed 4 bases, and the junction held 2 bases outside the gene matches. Here the CDR3 DNA reads TGTGCCAGCAGTCGGGACAGGGGGCTCACCGGGGAGCTGTTTTTT. Its translation is CASSRDRGLTGELFF.

This chain uses TRBV28 with TRBJ2-7, with D maybe TRBD2 (6 bases). This CDR3 has 16 residues. Germline assignment: CDR1 MDHEN and CDR2 SYDVKM. V lost 8 bases and J lost 3, with 23 bases in between. This CDR3 reads CASGQTLAPLVYEQYF. CDR3 coding DNA: TGTGCCAGCGGACAAACCCTAGCGCCCCTCGTCTACGAGCAGTACTTC.

The chain has TRBV5-6 and TRBJ2-7; unclear D gene. Trimming stripped 0 bases from V and 3 bases from J, with 13 bases between. Germline CDR1 SGHDT, CDR2 YYEEEE. The CDR3 loop spans 15 amino acids. DNA of the CDR3: TGTGCCAGCAGCTTGGTGTCGGCCGGCATCTACGAGCAGTACTTC. Translation: CASSLVSAGIYEQYF.